This TCR beta chain was sequenced during a study of regulatory T cells in long-lasting Graves disease. This CDR3 has 14 residues. The germline V and J ends were trimmed by 3 bases and 0 bases, with 11 bases remaining between them. Germline V CDR1 and CDR2: DFQATT, SNEGSKA (reference sequence). As for time point: newly diagnosed GD, antithyroid drugs for less than 3 months. TCR sequences were obtained from RNA taken from PBMCs. There are a few counts of this clonotype. The authors built TCR beta libraries using iRepertoire HTBI primers and Arm-PCR of CDR3 regions. TCRdb re-called the multiplex PCR reads with MiXCR, one entry per CDR3 protein. The data hold over 500,000 distinct CDR3 sequences, with 16% observed a single time. These data were likewise used in another study, on T cells in Graves' hyperthyroidism and ophthalmopathy.

The chain has TRBV20-1 and TRBJ1-1; maybe TRBD1 (5 bases). Sequences were derived from peripheral blood mononuclear cells (PBMCs), sampled at new diagnosis, from a patient treated with antithyroid drugs. The clonotype originates from a woman aged 25 to 45 with Graves disease. As DNA, the CDR3 is TGCAGTGCTAGCCGTGGGACGTTGAACACTGAAGCTTTCTTT. Residues: CSASRGTLNTEAFF.